The 10 T cell receptor beta chains listed next were all sequenced from one sample in a study of PD-1 blockade in mismatch repair-deficient tumors. The protocol was immunoSEQ multiplex PCR, while the TCRdb copy is restricted to in-frame clones and leaves out a portion. The data contain 120,000 or so clones, 85% to 90% of them singletons. This specimen was peripheral blood, taken 44 weeks after starting pembrolizumab. The receptors originated from an adult with mismatch repair-deficient cancer.

The CDR3 DNA follows: TGTGCCAGCAGCCCATGGACTAGCGGGTACAATGAGCAGTTCTTC. It yields the protein CASSPWTSGYNEQFF. The V gene is TRBV9, the J gene TRBJ2-1, with 11 bases that match TRBD2. This CDR3 is 15 amino acids long. Trimming removed 4 bases from V and 4 bases from J; junction bases left unmatched: 4. The germline V gene encodes CDR1 SGDLS and CDR2 YYNGEE.

This clone was found a few times. This chain links TRBV7-8 with TRBJ2-7; TRBD1 agrees at 7 bases. The length of the CDR3 is 13 residues. Germline V lookup: CDR1 SGHVS, CDR2 FQNEAQ. With V trimmed by 6 bases and J by 3 bases, 5 bases remained unmatched. CDR3 nucleotides: TGTGCCAGCAGAGAAGGGGGCCACTACGAGCAGTACTTC. It is translated as CASREGGHYEQYF.

The chain carries TRBV28 and TRBJ2-1, with TRBD2 matching over 11 bases. Germline V CDR1 and CDR2: MDHEN, SYDVKM. Trimming removed 6 bases from V and 4 bases from J; junction bases left unmatched: 5. The CDR3 runs to 15 residues. As DNA, the CDR3 is TGTGCCAGCAGCCAGACTAGCGGGAAATACAATGAGCAGTTCTTC. Protein product: CASSQTSGKYNEQFF.

J is TRBJ2-3 and V is TRBV6-5; 11 bases agree with TRBD2. Germline CDR1 and CDR2: MNHEY and SVGAGI. With 4 bases clipped from V and 2 bases from J, the junction kept 5 bases outside the gene matches. The CDR3 covers 16 residues. CDR3: CASSCCSGRATDTQYF. Written as DNA, the CDR3 is TGTGCCAGCAGTTGCTGTAGCGGGAGGGCCACAGATACGCAGTATTTT.

This clone was observed a single time. The chain employs TRBV6-5 and TRBJ2-7; D not resolved. The V end lost 6 bases, the J end lost 3 bases, and 9 bases lay between the germline ends. The germline CDR1 and CDR2 sequences are MNHEY and SVGAGI. This CDR3 region has 12 residues. DNA for the CDR3: TGTGCCAGCAGGCCCGGTAGCTACGAGCAGTACTTC. This translates into CASRPGSYEQYF.

The V gene is TRBV5-4, the J gene TRBJ2-2, with D uncertain. CDR3 length equals 14 residues. The V end was cut by 4 bases, the J end by 6 bases, with 13 bases between. Germline V gives CDR1 SGHNT, CDR2 YYREEE (reference sequence). The CDR3 reads CASSQDAAAGELFF. CDR3 DNA sequence: TGTGCCAGCAGCCAGGACGCGGCGGCCGGGGAGCTGTTTTTT. The full variable domain, in which reference TRBV5-4 and TRBJ2-2 provide the parts outside the CDR3, is ETGVTQSPTHLIKTRGQQVTLRCSSQSGHNTVSWYQQALGQGPQFIFQYYREEENGRGNFPPRFSGLQFPNYSSELNVNALELDDSALYLCASSQDAAAGELFFGEGSRLTVL.

The chain recombines TRBV7-8 with TRBJ2-1, with D perhaps TRBD1 (6 bases). V lost 0 bases, J lost 4 bases, and 10 bases lay in between. Germline CDR1 reads SGHVS; CDR2 reads FQNEAQ. The CDR3 is 15 residues long. The CDR3: CASSLAPTGYNEQFF. CDR3 DNA sequence: TGTGCCAGCAGCTTAGCGCCGACAGGTTACAATGAGCAGTTCTTC.

The gene calls are TRBV5-1 and TRBJ1-1; the match to TRBD1 covers 7 bases. V shed 4 bases and J 3 bases; nucleotides not matched to a gene: 9. The CDR3 is 15 residues long. Germline lookup yields CDR1 SGHRS and CDR2 YFSETQ. The chain's CDR3 is CASSPVTGRHTEAFF. The CDR3 region has the DNA TGCGCCAGCAGCCCGGTGACAGGGCGGCACACTGAAGCTTTCTTT.

The chain is built from TRBV30 and TRBJ1-2, with a weak D call TRBD1 (6 bases). Trimming took off 3 bases at V and 4 bases at J, with 15 bases between the two ends. Germline values: CDR1 GTSNPN, CDR2 SVGIG (reference sequence). This CDR3 comprises 14 residues. Here the CDR3 DNA reads TGTGCCTGGAGGGGGGGGGCGATTGGCTATGGCTACACCTTC. Protein sequence: CAWRGGAIGYGYTF.

The rearrangement links TRBV6-5 to TRBJ1-3; D is undetermined. V was clipped by 4 bases and J by 3 bases, with 10 bases between them. Germline V gives CDR1 MNHEY, CDR2 SVGAGI. This CDR3 has 14 amino acids. The CDR3 nucleotides are TGTGCCAGCAGTTTCGACCCGAATGGAAACACCATATATTTT. Amino acid sequence: CASSFDPNGNTIYF.